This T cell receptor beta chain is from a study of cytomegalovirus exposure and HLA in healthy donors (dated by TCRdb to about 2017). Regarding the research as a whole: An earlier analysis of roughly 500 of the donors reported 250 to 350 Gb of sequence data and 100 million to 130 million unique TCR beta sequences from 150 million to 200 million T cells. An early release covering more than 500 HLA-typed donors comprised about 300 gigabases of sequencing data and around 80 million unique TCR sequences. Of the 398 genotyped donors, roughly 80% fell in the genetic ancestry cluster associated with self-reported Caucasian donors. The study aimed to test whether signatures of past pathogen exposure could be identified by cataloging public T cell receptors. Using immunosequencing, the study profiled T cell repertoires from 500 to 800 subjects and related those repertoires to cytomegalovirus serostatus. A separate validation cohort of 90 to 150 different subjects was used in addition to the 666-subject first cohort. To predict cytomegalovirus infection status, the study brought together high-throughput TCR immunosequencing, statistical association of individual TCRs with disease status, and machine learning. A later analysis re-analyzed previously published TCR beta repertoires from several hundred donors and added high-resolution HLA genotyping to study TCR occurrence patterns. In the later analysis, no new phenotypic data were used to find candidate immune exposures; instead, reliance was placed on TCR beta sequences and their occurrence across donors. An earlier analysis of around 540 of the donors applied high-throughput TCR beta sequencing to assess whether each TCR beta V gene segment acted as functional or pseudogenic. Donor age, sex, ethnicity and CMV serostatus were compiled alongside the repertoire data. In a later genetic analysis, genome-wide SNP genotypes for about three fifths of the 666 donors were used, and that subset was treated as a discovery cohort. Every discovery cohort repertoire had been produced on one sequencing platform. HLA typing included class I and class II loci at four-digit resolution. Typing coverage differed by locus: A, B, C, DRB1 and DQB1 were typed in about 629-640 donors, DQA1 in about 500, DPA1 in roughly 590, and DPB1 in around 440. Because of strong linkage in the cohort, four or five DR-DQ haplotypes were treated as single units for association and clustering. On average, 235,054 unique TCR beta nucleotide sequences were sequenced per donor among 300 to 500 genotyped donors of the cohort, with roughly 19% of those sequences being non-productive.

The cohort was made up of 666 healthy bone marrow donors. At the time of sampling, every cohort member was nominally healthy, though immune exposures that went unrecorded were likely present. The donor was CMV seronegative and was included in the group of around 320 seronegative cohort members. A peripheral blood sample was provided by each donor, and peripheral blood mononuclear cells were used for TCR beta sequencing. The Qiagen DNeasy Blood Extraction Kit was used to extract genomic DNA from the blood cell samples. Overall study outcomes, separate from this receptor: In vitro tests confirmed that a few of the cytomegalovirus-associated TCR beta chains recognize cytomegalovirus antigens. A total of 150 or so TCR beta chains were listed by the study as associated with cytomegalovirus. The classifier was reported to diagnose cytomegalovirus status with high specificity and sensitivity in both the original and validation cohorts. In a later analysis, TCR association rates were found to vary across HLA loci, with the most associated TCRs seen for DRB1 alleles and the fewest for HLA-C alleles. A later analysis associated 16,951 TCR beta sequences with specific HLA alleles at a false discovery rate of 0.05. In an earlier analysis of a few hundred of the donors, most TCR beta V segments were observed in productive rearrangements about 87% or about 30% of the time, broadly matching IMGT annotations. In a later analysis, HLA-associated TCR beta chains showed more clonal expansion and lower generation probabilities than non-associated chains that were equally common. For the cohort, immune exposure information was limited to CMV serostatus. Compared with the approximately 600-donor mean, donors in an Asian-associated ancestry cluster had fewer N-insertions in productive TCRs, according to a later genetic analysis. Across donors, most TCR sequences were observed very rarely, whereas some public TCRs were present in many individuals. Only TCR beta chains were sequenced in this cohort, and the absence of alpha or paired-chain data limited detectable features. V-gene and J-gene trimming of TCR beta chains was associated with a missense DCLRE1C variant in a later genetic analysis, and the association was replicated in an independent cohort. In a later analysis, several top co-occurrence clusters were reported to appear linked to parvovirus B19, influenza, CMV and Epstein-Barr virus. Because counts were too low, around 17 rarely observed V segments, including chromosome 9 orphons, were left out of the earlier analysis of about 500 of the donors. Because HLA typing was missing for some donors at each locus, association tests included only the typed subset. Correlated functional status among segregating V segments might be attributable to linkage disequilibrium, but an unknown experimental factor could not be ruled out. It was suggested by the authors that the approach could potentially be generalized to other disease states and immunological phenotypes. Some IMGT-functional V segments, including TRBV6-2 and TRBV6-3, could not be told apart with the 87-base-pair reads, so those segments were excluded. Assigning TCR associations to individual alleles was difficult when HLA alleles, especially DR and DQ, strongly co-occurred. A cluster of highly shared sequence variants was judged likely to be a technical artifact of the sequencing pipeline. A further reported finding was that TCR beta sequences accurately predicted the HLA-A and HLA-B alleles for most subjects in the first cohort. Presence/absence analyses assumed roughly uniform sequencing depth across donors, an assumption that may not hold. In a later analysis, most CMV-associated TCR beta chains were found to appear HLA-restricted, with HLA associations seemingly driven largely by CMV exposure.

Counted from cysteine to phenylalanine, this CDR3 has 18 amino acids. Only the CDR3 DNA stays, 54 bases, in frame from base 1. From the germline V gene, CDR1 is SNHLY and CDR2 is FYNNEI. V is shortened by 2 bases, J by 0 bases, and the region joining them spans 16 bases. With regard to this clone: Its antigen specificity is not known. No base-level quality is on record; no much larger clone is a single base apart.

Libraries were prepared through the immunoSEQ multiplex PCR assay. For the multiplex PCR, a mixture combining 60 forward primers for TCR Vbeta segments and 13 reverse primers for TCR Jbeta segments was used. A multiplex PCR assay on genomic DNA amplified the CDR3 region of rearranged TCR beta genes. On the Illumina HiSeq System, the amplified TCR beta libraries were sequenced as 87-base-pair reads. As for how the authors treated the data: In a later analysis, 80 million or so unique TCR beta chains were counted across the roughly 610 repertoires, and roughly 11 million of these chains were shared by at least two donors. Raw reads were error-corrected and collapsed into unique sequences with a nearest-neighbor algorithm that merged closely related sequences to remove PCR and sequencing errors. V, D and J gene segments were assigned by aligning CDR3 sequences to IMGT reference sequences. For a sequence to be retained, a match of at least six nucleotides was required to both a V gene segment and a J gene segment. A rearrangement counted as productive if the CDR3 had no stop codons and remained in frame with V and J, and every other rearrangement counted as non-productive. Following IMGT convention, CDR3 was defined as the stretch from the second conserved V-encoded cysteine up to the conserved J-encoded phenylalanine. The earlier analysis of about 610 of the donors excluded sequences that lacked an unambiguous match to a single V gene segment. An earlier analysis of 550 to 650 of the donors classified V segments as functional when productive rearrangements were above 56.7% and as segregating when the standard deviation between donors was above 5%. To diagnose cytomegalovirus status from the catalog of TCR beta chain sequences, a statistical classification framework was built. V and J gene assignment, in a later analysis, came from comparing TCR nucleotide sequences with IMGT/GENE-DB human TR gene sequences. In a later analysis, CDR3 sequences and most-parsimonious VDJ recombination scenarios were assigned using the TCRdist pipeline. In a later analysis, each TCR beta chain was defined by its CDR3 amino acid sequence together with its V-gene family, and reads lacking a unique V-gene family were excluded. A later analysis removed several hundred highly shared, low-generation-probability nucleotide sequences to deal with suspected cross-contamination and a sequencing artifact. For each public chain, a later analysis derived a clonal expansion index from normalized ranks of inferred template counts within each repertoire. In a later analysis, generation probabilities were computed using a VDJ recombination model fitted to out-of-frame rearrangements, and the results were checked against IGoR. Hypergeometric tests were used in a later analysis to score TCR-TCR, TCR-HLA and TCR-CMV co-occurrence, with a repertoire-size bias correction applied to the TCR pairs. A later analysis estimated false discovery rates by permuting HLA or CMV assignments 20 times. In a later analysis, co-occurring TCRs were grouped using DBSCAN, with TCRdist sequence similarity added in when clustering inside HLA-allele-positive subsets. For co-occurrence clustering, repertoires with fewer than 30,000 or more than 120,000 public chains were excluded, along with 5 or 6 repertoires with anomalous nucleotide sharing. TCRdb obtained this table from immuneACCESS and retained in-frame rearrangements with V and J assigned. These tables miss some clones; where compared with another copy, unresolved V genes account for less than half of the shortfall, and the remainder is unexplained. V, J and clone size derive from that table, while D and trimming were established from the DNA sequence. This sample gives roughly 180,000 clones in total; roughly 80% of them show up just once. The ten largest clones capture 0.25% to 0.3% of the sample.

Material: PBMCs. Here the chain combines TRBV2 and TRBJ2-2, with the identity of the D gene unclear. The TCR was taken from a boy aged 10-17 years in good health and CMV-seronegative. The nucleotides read TGTGCCAGCAGTGAAAAACTCTCTACGCGAACGAACACCGGGGAGCTGTTTTTT. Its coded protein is CASSEKLSTRTNTGELFF.